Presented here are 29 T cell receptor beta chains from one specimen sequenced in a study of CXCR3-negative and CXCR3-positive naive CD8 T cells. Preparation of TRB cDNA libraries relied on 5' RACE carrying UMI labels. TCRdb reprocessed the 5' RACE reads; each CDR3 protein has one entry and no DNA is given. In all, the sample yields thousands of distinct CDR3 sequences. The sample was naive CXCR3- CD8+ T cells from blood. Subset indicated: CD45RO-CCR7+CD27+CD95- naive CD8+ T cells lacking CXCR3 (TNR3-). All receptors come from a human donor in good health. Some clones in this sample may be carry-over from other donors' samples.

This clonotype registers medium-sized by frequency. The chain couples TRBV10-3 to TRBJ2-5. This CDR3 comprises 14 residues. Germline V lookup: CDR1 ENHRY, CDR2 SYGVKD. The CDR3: CAISESSEQETQYF.

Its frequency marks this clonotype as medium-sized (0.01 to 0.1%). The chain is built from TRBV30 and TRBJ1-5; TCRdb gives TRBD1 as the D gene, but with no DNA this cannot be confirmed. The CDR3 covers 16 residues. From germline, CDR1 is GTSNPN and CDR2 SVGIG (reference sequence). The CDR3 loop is CAWSVRGQGINQPQHF.

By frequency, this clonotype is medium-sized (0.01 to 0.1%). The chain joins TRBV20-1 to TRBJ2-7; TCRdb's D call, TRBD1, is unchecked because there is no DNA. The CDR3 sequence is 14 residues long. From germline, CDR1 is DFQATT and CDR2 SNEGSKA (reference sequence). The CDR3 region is CSAGGAVGTYEQYF.

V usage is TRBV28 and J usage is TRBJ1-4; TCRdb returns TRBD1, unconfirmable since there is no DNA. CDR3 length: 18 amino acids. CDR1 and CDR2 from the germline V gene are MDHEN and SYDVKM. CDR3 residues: CASSLSIRQGAANEKLFF. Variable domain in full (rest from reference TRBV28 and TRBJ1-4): DVKVTQSSRYLVKRTGEKVFLECVQDMDHENMFWYRQDPGLGLRLIYFSYDVKMKEKGDIPEGYSVSREKKERFSLILESASTNQTSMYLCASSLSIRQGAANEKLFFGSGTQLSVL.

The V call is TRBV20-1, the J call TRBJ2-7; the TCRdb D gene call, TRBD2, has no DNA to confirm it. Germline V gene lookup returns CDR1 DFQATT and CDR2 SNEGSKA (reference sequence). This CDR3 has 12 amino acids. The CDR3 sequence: CSATSGSGEQYF.

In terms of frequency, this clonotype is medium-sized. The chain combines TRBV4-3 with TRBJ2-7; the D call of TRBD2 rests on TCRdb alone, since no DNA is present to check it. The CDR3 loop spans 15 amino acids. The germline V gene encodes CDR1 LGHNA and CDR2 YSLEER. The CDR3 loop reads CASSQSLAGLYEQYF.

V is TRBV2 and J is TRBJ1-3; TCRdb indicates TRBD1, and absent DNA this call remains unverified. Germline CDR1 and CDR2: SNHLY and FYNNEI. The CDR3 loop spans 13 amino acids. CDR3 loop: CASSARAGNTIYF.

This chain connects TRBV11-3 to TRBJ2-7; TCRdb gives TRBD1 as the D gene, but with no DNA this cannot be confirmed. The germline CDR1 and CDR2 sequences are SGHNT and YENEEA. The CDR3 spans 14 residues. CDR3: CASSLTGRPYEQYF. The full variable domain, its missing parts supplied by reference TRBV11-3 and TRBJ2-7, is EAGVVQSPRYKIIEKKQPVAFWCNPISGHNTLYWYLQNLGQGPELLIRYENEEAVDDSQLPKDRFSAERLKGVDSTLKIQPAELGDSAVYLCASSLTGRPYEQYFGPGTRLTVT.

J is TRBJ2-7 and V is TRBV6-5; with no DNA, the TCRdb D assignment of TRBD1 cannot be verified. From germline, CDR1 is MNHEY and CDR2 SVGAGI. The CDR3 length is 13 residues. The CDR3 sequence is CASSYEGHYEQYF.

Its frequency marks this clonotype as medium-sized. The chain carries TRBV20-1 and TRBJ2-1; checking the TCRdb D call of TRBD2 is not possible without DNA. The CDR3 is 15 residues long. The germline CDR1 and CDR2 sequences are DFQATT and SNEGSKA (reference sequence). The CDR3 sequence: CSVNELAQPYNEQFF.

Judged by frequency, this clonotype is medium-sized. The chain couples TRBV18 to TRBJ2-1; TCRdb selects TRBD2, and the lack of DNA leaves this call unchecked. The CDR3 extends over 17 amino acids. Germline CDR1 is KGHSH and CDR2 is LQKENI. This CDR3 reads CASSPRSESREVNEQFF.

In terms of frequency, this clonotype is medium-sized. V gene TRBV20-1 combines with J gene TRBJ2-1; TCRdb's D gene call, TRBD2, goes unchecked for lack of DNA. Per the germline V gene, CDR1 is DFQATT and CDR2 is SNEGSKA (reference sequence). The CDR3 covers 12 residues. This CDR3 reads CSAIGAGNEQFF.

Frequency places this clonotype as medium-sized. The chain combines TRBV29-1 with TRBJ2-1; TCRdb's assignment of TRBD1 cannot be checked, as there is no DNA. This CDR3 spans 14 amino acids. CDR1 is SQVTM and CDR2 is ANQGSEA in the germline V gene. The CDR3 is CSVEGGDGGSEQFF.

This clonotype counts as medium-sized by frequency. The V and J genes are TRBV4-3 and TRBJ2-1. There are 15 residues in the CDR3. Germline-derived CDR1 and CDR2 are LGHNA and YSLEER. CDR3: CASSQDQGFGNEQFF.

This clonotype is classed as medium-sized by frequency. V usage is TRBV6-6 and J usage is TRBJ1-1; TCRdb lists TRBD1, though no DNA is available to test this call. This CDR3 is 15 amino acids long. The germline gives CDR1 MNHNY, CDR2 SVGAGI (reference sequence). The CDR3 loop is CASSRGQGPQGEAFF.

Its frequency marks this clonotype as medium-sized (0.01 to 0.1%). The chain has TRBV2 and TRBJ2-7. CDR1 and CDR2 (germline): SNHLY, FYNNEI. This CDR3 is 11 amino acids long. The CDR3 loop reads CASTQTYEQYF.

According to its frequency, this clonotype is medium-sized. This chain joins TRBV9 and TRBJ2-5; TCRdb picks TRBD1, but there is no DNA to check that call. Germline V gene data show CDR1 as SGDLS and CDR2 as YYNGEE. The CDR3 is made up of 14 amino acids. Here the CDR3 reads CASSVGSGRETQYF.

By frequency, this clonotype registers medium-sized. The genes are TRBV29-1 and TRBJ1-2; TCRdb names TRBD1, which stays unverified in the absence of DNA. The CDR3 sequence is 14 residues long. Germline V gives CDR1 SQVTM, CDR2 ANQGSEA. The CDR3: CSVEYVDEGYGYTF.

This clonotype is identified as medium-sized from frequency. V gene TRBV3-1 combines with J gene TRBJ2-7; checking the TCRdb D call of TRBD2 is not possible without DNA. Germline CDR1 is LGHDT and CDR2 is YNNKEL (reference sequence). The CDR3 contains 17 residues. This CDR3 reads CASSQEVTISSHYEQYF.

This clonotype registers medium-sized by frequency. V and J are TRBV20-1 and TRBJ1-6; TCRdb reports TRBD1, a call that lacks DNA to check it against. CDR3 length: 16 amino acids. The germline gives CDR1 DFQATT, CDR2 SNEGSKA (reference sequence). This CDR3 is CSASDRDSSYNSPLHF.

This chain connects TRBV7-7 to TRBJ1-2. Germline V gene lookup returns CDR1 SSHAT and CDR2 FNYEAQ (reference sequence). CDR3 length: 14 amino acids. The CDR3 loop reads CASIPYLGTDGYTF.

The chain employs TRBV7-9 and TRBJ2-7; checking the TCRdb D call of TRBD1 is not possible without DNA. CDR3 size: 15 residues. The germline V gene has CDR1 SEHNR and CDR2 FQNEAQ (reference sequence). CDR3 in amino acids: CASSLQDREGYEQYF.

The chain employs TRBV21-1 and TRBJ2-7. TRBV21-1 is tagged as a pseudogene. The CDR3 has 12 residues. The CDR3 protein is CASEGSSYEQYF.

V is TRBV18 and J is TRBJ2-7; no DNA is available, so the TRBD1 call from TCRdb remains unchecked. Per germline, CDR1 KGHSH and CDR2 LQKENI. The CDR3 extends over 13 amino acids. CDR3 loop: CASSLDSLYEQYF.

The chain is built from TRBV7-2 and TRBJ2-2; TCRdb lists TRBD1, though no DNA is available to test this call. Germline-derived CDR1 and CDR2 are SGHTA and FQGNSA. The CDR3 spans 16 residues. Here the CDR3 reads CASSPNRQGAIGELFF.

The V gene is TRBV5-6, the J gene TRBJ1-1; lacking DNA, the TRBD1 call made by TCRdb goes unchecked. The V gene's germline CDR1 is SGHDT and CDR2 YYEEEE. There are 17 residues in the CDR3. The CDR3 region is CASSADGTGGKNTEAFF. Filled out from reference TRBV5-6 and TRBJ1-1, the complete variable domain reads DAGVTQSPTHLIKTRGQQVTLRCSPKSGHDTVSWYQQALGQGPQFIFQYYEEEERQRGNFPDRFSGHQFPNYSSELNVNALLLGDSALYLCASSADGTGGKNTEAFFGQGTRLTVV.

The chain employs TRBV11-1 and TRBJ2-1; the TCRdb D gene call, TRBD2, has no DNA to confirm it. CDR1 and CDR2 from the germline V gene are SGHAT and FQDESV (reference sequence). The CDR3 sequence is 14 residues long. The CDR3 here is CASSPPGLYNEQFF.

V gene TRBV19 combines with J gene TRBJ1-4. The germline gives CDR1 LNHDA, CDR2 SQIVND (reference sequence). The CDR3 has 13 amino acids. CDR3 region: CASSILENEKLFF.

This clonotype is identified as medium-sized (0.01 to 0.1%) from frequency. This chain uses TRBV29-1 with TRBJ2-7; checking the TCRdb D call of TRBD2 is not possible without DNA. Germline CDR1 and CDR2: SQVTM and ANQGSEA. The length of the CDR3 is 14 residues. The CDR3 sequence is CSVTSLLGPYEQYF.